The 28 T cell receptor beta chains in this list originate from one sample, sequenced in a study of a mutant IDH1 vaccine in newly diagnosed glioma. The time point denotes: week 11, during vaccination. All doses held 300 ug of mutant IDH1 20-mer peptide, with topical imiquimod. Which antigens these TCRs recognize remains unknown. Measured with immunoSEQ multiplex PCR; TCRdb has only the in-frame clones, and not every one. The sample holds about 120,000 clones, about 82% seen once. The input for sequencing was PBMCs, taken from a glioma patient whose treatment included an IDH1 peptide vaccine. The receptors here all came from a middle-aged man with glioma.

The chain employs TRBV7-6 and TRBJ2-3; a possible D gene is TRBD2 (6 bases). Per the germline V gene, CDR1 is SGHVS and CDR2 is FNYEAQ. The V end was cut by 1 base, the J end by 2 bases, with 22 bases between. The CDR3 has 19 amino acids. The CDR3 bases are TGTGCCAGCAGCTTAGGGGGGTCATTAGCGGTTTCGAACACAGATACGCAGTATTTT. Amino acids: CASSLGGSLAVSNTDTQYF.

This chain links TRBV19 with TRBJ1-2; D is ambiguous. V lost 2 bases and J 3 bases, leaving 13 bases between the germline ends. In germline, CDR1 is LNHDA, CDR2 SQIVND (reference sequence). The CDR3 contains 15 residues. CDR3 amino acids: CASSIPGSGDYGYTF. The CDR3 nucleotides are TGTGCCAGTAGTATACCAGGCAGCGGTGACTATGGCTACACCTTC.

The chain couples TRBV7-3 to TRBJ2-1; 11 nucleotides match TRBD1. This CDR3 contains 15 residues. The ends lost 4 bases at V and 4 bases at J; junction bases unmatched: 3. CDR1 is SGHTA and CDR2 is FQGTGA in the germline V gene. The CDR3 loop reads CASSSGQGAYNEQFF. In DNA, the CDR3 is TGTGCCAGCAGCTCAGGACAGGGGGCTTACAATGAGCAGTTCTTC.

The V gene is TRBV6-4, the J gene TRBJ1-2, with 9 bases identical to TRBD1. The germline V gene has CDR1 MRHNA and CDR2 SNTAGT. This CDR3 contains 17 residues. V shed 0 bases and J 7 bases; nucleotides not matched to a gene: 12. CDR3 region: CASSDSATGGAAGGYTF. For the CDR3, the DNA is TGTGCCAGCAGTGACTCGGCTACAGGGGGCGCAGCGGGTGGCTACACCTTC.

CDR3 protein: CASSQSGGGHEQYF. The CDR3 DNA sequence: TGCGCCAGCAGCCAATCGGGAGGGGGGCACGAGCAGTACTTC. This chain uses TRBV4-3 with TRBJ2-7; TRBD2 agrees at 8 bases. Germline CDR1 and CDR2: LGHNA and YSLEER. The CDR3 runs 14 residues. V shed 2 bases and J 5 bases; nucleotides not matched to a gene: 5.

The sample holds one count of this clone. This sequence joins TRBV6-5 and TRBJ1-1; D possibly corresponds to TRBD1 (5 bases). CDR3 length: 11 amino acids. Trimming took 8 bases from V and 8 from J, leaving 12 bases between them. The germline CDR1 and CDR2 sequences are MNHEY and SVGAGI. Here the CDR3 reads CASGTHREAFF. CDR3 coding DNA: TGTGCCAGCGGGACGCACAGAGAAGCTTTCTTT.

V and J are TRBV10-3 and TRBJ2-3; no definite D call. Deletions cut 0 bases from V and 7 bases from J, with 5 bases between. Per germline, CDR1 ENHRY and CDR2 SYGVKD. The CDR3 is made up of 12 amino acids. The DNA of the CDR3 is TGTGCCATCAGTGAGTCAGGAAATACGCAGTATTTT. The encoded protein is CAISESGNTQYF.

The sample holds one count of this clone. V and J are TRBV28 and TRBJ2-1, with 10 bases aligning to TRBD2. Germline loops: CDR1 MDHEN, CDR2 SYDVKM. CDR3 size: 17 residues. V shed 3 bases, J shed 10 bases, and the junction held 15 bases outside the gene matches. The CDR3, as DNA: TGTGCCAGCAGTTTTAGAAGAAGCGGGAGGGGTCGGGGCGAGCAGTTCTTC. It translates to CASSFRRSGRGRGEQFF.

V is TRBV4-2 and J is TRBJ1-5, with 7 nucleotides matching TRBD1. With 1 base clipped from V and 0 bases from J, the junction kept 6 bases outside the gene matches. The CDR3 is 17 residues long. Germline values: CDR1 LGHNA, CDR2 YNFKEQ. The CDR3 region is CASSQGQGWDSNQPQHF. DNA of the CDR3: TGTGCCAGCAGCCAAGGACAGGGATGGGATAGCAATCAGCCCCAGCATTTT.

This chain joins TRBV4-2 and TRBJ2-3; maybe TRBD1 (5 bases). The CDR3 loop spans 14 amino acids. Germline-derived CDR1 and CDR2 are LGHNA and YNFKEQ. With 2 bases removed from V and 4 bases from J, the gap between germline ends came to 10 bases. The CDR3 region is CASSQRGAPDTQYF. CDR3 in DNA: TGTGCCAGCAGCCAACGTGGGGCACCAGATACGCAGTATTTT.

CDR3 sequence: CASSMNGLFNQPQHF. The CDR3, as DNA: TGTGCCAGTAGTATGAACGGCTTATTCAATCAGCCCCAGCATTTT. The chain is built from TRBV19 and TRBJ1-5; D gene unclear. V dropped 3 bases and J dropped 3 bases, with 12 bases sitting between them. This CDR3 region has 15 residues. Per the germline V gene, CDR1 is LNHDA and CDR2 is SQIVND (reference sequence).

The chain recombines TRBV9 with TRBJ2-3; the D call may be TRBD1 or TRBD2 (5 bases each). The germline V gene encodes CDR1 SGDLS and CDR2 YYNGEE. V shed 0 bases and J shed 5 bases, with 19 bases lying between them. The CDR3 has 17 amino acids. The CDR3 loop reads CASSVASHPGGVDTQYF. The CDR3 DNA follows: TGTGCCAGCAGCGTAGCCAGCCACCCTGGGGGAGTAGATACGCAGTATTTT. Filled out from reference TRBV9 and TRBJ2-3, the complete variable domain reads DSGVTQTPKHLITATGQRVTLRCSPRSGDLSVYWYQQSLDQGLQFLIQYYNGEERAKGNILERFSAQQFPDLHSELNLSSLELGDSALYFCASSVASHPGGVDTQYFGPGTRLTVL.

V and J are TRBV7-9 and TRBJ1-6; D is possibly TRBD1 (5 bases). V dropped 1 base and J dropped 6 bases, with 10 bases sitting between them. The CDR3 runs to 15 residues. Germline V gene sequence: CDR1 SEHNR, CDR2 FQNEAQ (reference sequence). The CDR3 region is CASSLVGGSNSPLHF. The DNA for the CDR3 is TGTGCCAGCAGCTTAGTGGGGGGAAGTAATTCACCCCTCCACTTT.

This clone was seen a few times. The chain is built from TRBV29-1 and TRBJ1-5; 7 bases map to TRBD1. The V gene end was trimmed by 6 bases and the J gene end by 4 bases; junction bases not matched to a gene: 6. Germline V CDR1 and CDR2: SQVTM, ANQGSEA. This CDR3 is 13 amino acids long. Here the CDR3 reads CSVTDRLNQPQHF. CDR3 nucleotide sequence: TGCAGCGTCACGGACAGGCTTAATCAGCCCCAGCATTTT.

V gene TRBV19 combines with J gene TRBJ1-2, with 9 bases aligning to TRBD1. The germline V gene has CDR1 LNHDA and CDR2 SQIVND (reference sequence). The junction had 7 bases not matched to a gene; V was cut back by 8 bases and J by 3 bases. The CDR3 spans 14 residues. The CDR3 DNA reads TGTGCCAGTGGACAGGGGAGCGGCTACTATGGCTACACCTTC. It encodes CASGQGSGYYGYTF.

The V and J genes are TRBV19 and TRBJ2-3; D is undetermined. CDR3 length: 15 amino acids. Germline assignment: CDR1 LNHDA and CDR2 SQIVND (reference sequence). V lost 3 bases and J lost 4, with 14 bases in between. CDR3 protein: CASSIGNSDSDTQYF. CDR3 DNA sequence: TGTGCCAGTAGTATTGGGAACAGTGACTCAGATACGCAGTATTTT.

The rearrangement links TRBV5-6 to TRBJ1-5; TRBD1 aligns across 7 bases. Unmatched junction bases numbered 3, after V lost 4 bases and J lost 2 bases. Germline V gene data show CDR1 as SGHDT and CDR2 as YYEEEE. CDR3 size: 14 residues. Here the CDR3 reads CASSGGTGNQPQHF. CDR3 nucleotides: TGTGCCAGCAGCGGGGGGACAGGCAATCAGCCCCAGCATTTT.

This chain uses TRBV19 with TRBJ1-6; maybe TRBD1 (6 bases). The CDR3 is 14 amino acids. The germline V and J ends were trimmed by 8 bases and 1 base, with 9 bases remaining between them. The V gene's germline CDR1 is LNHDA and CDR2 SQIVND (reference sequence). Here the CDR3 reads CASEQGSYNSPLHF. The CDR3 DNA reads TGTGCCAGTGAACAGGGTTCCTATAATTCACCCCTCCACTTT.

J is TRBJ2-3 and V is TRBV4-3; 9 bases align to TRBD2. There are 17 residues in the CDR3. Germline loops: CDR1 LGHNA, CDR2 YSLEER. V lost 1 base to trimming and J lost 1 base; unmatched junction nucleotides: 6. The CDR3 loop is CASSQARRLAGTDTQYF. The CDR3 bases are TGCGCCAGCAGCCAAGCTAGGAGACTAGCGGGCACAGATACGCAGTATTTT.

This chain connects TRBV15 to TRBJ1-2, with D maybe TRBD1 (5 bases). Germline-derived CDR1 and CDR2 are LNHNV and YYDKDF (reference sequence). The length of the CDR3 is 15 residues. V was cut by 4 bases and J by 4 bases, with 16 bases left in between. Here the CDR3 reads CATSNGAQAVYGYTF. The DNA of the CDR3 is TGTGCCACCAGCAATGGGGCGCAAGCTGTCTATGGCTACACCTTC.

The V and J genes are TRBV4-2 and TRBJ1-2; tentative D call: TRBD1 (6 bases). V was trimmed by 0 bases and J by 7 bases, leaving 18 bases between them. The CDR3 length is 16 residues. Per the germline V gene, CDR1 is LGHNA and CDR2 is YNFKEQ. Here the CDR3 DNA reads TGTGCCAGCAGCCAAGATCCTACAGGGACACGATCTGGCTACACCTTC. Translated, it gives CASSQDPTGTRSGYTF.

This clone appeared once. J is TRBJ2-1 and V is TRBV11-3; TRBD1 aligns across 7 bases. Germline-derived CDR1 and CDR2 are SGHNT and YENEEA. The CDR3 totals 16 residues. The V segment lost 0 bases and the J segment 3 bases; nucleotides outside the gene matches: 5. The CDR3 sequence is CASSLERGQVYNEQFF. Written as DNA, the CDR3 is TGTGCCAGCAGCTTAGAGAGGGGGCAAGTCTACAATGAGCAGTTCTTC.

The CDR3 is CAWGRASLSYNSPLHF. CDR3 DNA sequence: TGTGCCTGGGGGAGGGCCAGCCTCTCCTATAATTCACCCCTCCACTTT. The chain has TRBV30 and TRBJ1-6; D gene ambiguous. The CDR3 totals 16 residues. V lost 5 bases and J 0 bases, leaving 14 bases between the germline ends. Germline assignment: CDR1 GTSNPN and CDR2 SVGIG (reference sequence). The variable domain in full, with the rest retrieved from reference TRBV30 and TRBJ1-6, is SQTIHQWPATLVQPVGSPLSLECTVEGTSNPNLYWYRQAAGRGLQLLFYSVGIGQISSEVPQNLSASRPQDRQFILSSKKLLLSDSGFYLCAWGRASLSYNSPLHFGNGTRLTVT.

The chain uses TRBV6-5 and TRBJ2-7; D remains ambiguous. Per the germline V gene, CDR1 is MNHEY and CDR2 is SVGAGI. V was pared by 2 bases and J by 3 bases, with 11 bases between. The CDR3 has 14 amino acids. The CDR3 sequence is CASSYEAGHYEQYF. CDR3 coding DNA: TGTGCCAGCAGTTACGAGGCAGGCCACTACGAGCAGTACTTC.

This clone was seen a handful of times. The rearrangement links TRBV9 to TRBJ1-1, with D unclear. Germline V lookup: CDR1 SGDLS, CDR2 YYNGEE. The CDR3 is made up of 15 amino acids. The V and J ends lost 0 bases and 5 bases respectively, with 14 bases between them. The CDR3 region has the DNA TGTGCCAGCAGCGTAGGGACGCTCGGGCGTACTGAAGCTTTCTTT. Amino acids: CASSVGTLGRTEAFF.

This chain connects TRBV10-2 to TRBJ2-5; 9 nucleotides line up with TRBD2. The CDR3 consists of 16 residues. From germline, CDR1 is WSHSY and CDR2 SAAADI. V lost 6 bases to trimming and J lost 4 bases; unmatched junction nucleotides: 12. The CDR3 loop is CASSAGAGGQAETQYF. CDR3 in DNA: TGCGCCAGCAGCGCCGGGGCGGGGGGGCAAGCAGAGACCCAGTACTTC.

The chain carries TRBV7-8 and TRBJ1-5, with D perhaps TRBD1 (6 bases). The CDR3 loop spans 14 amino acids. Germline V gene lookup returns CDR1 SGHVS and CDR2 FQNEAQ. V was cut by 6 bases and J by 1 base, with 10 bases left in between. The CDR3 bases are TGTGCCAGCAGGGGGGCGGGGAGCAATCAGCCCCAGCATTTT. Protein product: CASRGAGSNQPQHF.

This clone was observed a single time. V and J are TRBV5-4 and TRBJ2-5; 12 bases agree with TRBD2. Germline V CDR1 and CDR2: SGHNT, YYREEE (reference sequence). With V trimmed by 5 bases and J by 5 bases, 1 base remained unmatched. This CDR3 comprises 13 residues. The CDR3 reads CASRLAGGETQYF. For the CDR3, the DNA is TGTGCCAGCAGGCTAGCGGGAGGGGAGACCCAGTACTTC. The whole variable domain, remainder taken from reference TRBV5-4 and TRBJ2-5, is ETGVTQSPTHLIKTRGQQVTLRCSSQSGHNTVSWYQQALGQGPQFIFQYYREEENGRGNFPPRFSGLQFPNYSSELNVNALELDDSALYLCASRLAGGETQYFGPGTRLLVL.